This record covers a single T cell receptor (beta chain). Its cognate antigen is unknown. The naive CD8 fraction comprised CD45RO-negative cells positively selected for CCR7 and excluded terminally differentiated effector memory CD45RA+ cells. Using immunoSEQ multiplex PCR, the repertoire was profiled, and TCRdb retains in-frame clones only, with some absent. The sample has fewer than 1 million clones; approximately 97% are singletons. After removal of 7 bases from V and 3 bases from J, the junction contained 11 bases not matched to a gene. The CDR3 has 15 amino acids. CDR1 and CDR2 from the germline V gene are LNHDA and SQIVND (reference sequence). This sample is part of a study of shared clonotypes between healthy human individuals. On the study more broadly: CD8 memory received one plate per donor, CD8 naive two, CD4 memory three and CD4 naive three. Broader study findings: Some naive CD4 clonotypes, about 5.5%, turned up in common across a handful of donors.

The sequence came from a man aged 25-45 years in good health. The V call is TRBV19, the J call TRBJ1-2; 7 positions agree with TRBD1. Sample: naive CD8+ T cells sorted from blood. CDR3 region: CASTIATGTDYGYTF. As DNA, the CDR3 is TGTGCCAGTACCATAGCGACAGGGACTGACTATGGCTACACCTTC.